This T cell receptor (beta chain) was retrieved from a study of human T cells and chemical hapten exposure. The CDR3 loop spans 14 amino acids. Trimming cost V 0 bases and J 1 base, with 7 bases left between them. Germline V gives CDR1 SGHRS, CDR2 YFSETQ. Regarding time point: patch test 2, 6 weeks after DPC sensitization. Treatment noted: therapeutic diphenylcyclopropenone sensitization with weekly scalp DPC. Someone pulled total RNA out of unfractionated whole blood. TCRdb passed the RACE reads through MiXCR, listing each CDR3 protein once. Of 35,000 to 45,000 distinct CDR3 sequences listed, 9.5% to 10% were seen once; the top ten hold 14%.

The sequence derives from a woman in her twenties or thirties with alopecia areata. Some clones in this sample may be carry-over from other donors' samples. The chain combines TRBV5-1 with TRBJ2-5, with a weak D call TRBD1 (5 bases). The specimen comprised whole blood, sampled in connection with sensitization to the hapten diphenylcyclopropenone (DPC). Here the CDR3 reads CASSLDRSQETQYF. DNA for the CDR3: TGCGCCAGCAGCTTGGACAGGAGCCAAGAGACCCAGTACTTC.